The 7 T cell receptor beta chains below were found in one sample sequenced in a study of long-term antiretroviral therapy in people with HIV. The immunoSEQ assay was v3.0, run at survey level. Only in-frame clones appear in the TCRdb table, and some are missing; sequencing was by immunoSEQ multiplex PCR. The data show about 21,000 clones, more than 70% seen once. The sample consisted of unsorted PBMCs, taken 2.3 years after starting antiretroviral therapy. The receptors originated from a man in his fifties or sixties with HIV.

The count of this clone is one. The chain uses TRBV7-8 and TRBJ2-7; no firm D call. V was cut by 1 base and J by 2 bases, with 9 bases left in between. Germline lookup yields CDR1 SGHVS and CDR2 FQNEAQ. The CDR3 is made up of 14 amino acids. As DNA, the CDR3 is TGTGCCAGCAGCTTAGTGGCAGCGACCTACGAGCAGTACTTC. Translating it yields CASSLVAATYEQYF.

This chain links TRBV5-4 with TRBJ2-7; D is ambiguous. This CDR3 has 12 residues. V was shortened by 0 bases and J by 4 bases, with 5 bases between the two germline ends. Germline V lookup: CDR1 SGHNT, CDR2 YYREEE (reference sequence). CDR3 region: CASSLDGYEQYF. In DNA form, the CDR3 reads TGTGCCAGCAGCTTGGACGGTTACGAGCAGTACTTC.

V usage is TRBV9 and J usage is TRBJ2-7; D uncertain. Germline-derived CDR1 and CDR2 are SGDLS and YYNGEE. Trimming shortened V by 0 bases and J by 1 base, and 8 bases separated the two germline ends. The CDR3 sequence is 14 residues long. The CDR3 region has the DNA TGTGCCAGCAGCGTAGGCGGAGTTTCCTACGAGCAGTACTTC. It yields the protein CASSVGGVSYEQYF.

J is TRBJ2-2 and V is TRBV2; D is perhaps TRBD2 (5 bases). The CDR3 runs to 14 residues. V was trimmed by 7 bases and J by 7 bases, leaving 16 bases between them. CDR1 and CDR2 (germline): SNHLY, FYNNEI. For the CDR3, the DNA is TGTGCCAGCACCCGAACTAGGCGGGTCGGGGAGCTGTTTTTT. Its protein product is CASTRTRRVGELFF.

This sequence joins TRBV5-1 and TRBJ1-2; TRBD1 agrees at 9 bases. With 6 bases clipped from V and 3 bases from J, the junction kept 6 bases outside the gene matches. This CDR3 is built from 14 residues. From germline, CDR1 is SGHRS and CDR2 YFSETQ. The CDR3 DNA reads TGCGCCAGCACCGAACAGGGGGCGGACTATGGCTACACCTTC. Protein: CASTEQGADYGYTF.

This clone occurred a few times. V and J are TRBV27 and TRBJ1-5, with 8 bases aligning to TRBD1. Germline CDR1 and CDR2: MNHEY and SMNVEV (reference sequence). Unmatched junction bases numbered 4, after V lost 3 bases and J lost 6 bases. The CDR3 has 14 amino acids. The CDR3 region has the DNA TGTGCCAGCAGTTTTCTGACAGGGGTTCAGCCCCAGCATTTT. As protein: CASSFLTGVQPQHF.

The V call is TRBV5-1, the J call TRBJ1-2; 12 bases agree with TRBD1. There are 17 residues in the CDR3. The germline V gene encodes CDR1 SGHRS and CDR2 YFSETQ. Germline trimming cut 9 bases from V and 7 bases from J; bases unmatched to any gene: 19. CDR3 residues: CATLSGTGGLILGGYTF. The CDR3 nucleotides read TGCGCCACCCTCTCCGGGACAGGGGGCTTGATACTGGGTGGCTACACCTTC.